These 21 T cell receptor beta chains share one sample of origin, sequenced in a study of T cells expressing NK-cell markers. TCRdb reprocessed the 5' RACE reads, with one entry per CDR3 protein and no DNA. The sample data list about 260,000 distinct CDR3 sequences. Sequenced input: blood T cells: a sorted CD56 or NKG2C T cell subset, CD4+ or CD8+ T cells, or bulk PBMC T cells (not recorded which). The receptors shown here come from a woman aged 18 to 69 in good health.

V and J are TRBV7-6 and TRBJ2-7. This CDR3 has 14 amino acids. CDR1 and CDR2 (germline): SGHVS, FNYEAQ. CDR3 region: CASSLVGKFYEQYF.

This CDR3 reads CASSVRTDNYGYTF. The chain is built from TRBV7-2 and TRBJ1-2. CDR1 is SGHTA and CDR2 is FQGNSA in the germline V gene. CDR3 length: 14 residues.

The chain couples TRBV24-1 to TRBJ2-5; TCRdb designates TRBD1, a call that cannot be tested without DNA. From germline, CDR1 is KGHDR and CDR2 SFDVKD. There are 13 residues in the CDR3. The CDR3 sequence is CATGKTGTETQYF.

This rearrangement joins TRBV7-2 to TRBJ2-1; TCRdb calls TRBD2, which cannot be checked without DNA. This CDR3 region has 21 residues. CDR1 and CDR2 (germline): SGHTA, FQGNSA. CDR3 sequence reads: CASSFAGLAGGALSSYNEQFF.

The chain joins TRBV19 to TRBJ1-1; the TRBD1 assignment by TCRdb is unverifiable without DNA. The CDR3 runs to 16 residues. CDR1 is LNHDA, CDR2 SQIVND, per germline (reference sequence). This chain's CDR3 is CASTRGDRGSRTEAFF.

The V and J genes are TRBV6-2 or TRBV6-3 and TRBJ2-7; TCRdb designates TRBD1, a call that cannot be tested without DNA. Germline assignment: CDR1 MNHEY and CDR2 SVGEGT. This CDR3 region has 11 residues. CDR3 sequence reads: CASNRGYEQYF.

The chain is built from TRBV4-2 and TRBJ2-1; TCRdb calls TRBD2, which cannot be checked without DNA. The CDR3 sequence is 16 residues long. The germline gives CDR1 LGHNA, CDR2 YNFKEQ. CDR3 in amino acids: CASSQDPAGSYNEQFF.

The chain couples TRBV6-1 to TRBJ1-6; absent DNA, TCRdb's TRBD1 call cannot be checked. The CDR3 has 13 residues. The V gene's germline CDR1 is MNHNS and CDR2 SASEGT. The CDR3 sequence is CASSGQTYSPLHF.

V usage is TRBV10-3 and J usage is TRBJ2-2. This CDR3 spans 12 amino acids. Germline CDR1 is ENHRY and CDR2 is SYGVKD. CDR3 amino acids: CAISENTGELFF.

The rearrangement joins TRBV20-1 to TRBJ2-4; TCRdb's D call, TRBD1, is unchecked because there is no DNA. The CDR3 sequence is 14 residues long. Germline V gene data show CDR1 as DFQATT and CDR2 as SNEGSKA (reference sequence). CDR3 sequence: CSAPEILAKNIQYF.

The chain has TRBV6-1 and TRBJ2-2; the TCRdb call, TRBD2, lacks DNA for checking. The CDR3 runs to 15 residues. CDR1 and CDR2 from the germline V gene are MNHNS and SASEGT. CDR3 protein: CASTGLAAPVGELFF.

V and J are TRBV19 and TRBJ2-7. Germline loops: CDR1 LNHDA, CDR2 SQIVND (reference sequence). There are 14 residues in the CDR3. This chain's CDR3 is CASRHVGNSYEQYF.

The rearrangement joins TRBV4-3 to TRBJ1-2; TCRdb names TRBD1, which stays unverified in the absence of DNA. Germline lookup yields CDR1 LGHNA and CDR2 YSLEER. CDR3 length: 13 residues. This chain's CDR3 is CASSQPPSWGYTF.

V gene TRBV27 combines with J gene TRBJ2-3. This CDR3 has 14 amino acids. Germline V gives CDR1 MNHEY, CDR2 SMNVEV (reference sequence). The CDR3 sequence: CASSTNRLTDTQYF.

The CDR3: CASSHPKGGQGFRETQYF. The V and J genes are TRBV3-1 and TRBJ2-5; TCRdb's D gene call, TRBD1, goes unchecked for lack of DNA. Germline V gives CDR1 LGHDT, CDR2 YNNKEL (reference sequence). There are 18 residues in the CDR3.

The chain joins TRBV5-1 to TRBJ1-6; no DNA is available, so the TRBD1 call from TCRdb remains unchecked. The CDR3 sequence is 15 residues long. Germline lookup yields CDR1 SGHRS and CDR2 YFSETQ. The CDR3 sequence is CASSPIQGGNSPLHF.

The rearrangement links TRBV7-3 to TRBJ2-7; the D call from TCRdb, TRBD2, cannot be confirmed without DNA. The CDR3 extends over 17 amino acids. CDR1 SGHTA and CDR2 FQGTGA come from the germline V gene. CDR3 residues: CASSNQTGSGSTYEQYF.

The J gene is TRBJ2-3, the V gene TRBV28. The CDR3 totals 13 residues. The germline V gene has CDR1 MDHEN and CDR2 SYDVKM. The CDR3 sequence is CASRGQATDTQYF.

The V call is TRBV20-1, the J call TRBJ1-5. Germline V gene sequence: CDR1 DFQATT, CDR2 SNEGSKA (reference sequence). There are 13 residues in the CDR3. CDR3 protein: CSARDLGYQPQHF.

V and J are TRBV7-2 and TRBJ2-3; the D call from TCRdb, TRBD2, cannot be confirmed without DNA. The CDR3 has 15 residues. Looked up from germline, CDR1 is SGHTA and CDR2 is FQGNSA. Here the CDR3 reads CASSFRLAGGVAQYF.

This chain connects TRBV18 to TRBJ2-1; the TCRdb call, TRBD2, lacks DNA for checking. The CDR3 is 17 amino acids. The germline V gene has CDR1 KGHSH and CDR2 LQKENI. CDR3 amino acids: CASSPQVGLAGNHEQFF.